The next 25 T cell receptor beta chains were all read from a single sample in a study of vaccination effects on CD4 cells after COVID-19 (dated by TCRdb to 2021 to 2024). Library method: the immunoSEQ multiplex PCR assay. This immuneACCESS table, as held by TCRdb, lists in-frame sequences with V and J called but not all clones. Of the missing ones, under half trace to an unresolved V gene in checked studies; the others have no known cause. This sample gives approximately 38,000 clones in total; 73% of them show up just once. The leading ten clones occupy 30% to 40% of the sample. In the ViraFEST assay, PBMC were stimulated with viral peptide pools, and TCR sequencing was then used to find antigen-specific CD4+ T cell clonotypes based on their expansion. After about 10 days of culture, CD4+ T cells were isolated with the EasySep CD4+ T cell isolation kit. Convalescent patients had PCR-confirmed SARS-CoV-2 infection between March and December 2020, before Alpha, Beta and Delta variants emerged in the United States.

Their specific antigens are unknown. The material sequenced was CD4+ T cells from PBMCs cultured with a peptide pool, taken before COVID-19 vaccination. The source is a human donor who had a prior SARS-CoV-2 infection.

This chain connects TRBV3-1 (or the pseudogene TRBV3-2) to TRBJ1-3; 8 bases line up with TRBD1. Germline V gene lookup returns CDR1 LGHDT and CDR2 YNNKEL (reference sequence). V dropped 2 bases and J dropped 4; count of bases not matched to a gene: 1. The CDR3 covers 14 residues. CDR3 DNA sequence: TGTGCCAGCAGCCAAACAGGGGGAGGAAACACCATATATTTT. Residues: CASSQTGGGNTIYF.

The chain is built from TRBV7-3 and TRBJ2-2; TRBD1 might be the D (6 bases). Germline values: CDR1 SGHTA, CDR2 FQGTGA. This CDR3 has 14 residues. Trimming took 4 bases from V and 4 from J, leaving 10 bases between them. CDR3 loop: CASSSRGGTGELFF. CDR3 in DNA: TGTGCCAGCAGCTCCAGGGGTGGCACCGGGGAGCTGTTTTTT.

CDR3 loop: CASSAQGLHLIDEQYF. In DNA form, the CDR3 reads TGTGCCAGCAGCGCCCAGGGACTACACCTCATCGACGAGCAGTACTTC. The J gene is TRBJ2-7, the V gene TRBV9, with 7 bases lining up with TRBD2. V trimming: 3 bases; J trimming: 5 bases; junction bases outside the gene matches: 14. Looked up from germline, CDR1 is SGDLS and CDR2 is YYNGEE. The CDR3 length is 16 residues.

J is TRBJ2-7 and V is TRBV2; D perhaps matches TRBD1 (6 bases). Germline V gene data show CDR1 as SNHLY and CDR2 as FYNNEI. There are 14 residues in the CDR3. V was shortened by 4 bases and J by 5 bases, with 15 bases between the two germline ends. The CDR3 nucleotides are TGTGCCAGCAGTGTAGCCTGGGGGCGAAACGAGCAGTACTTC. Its translation: CASSVAWGRNEQYF.

The chain carries TRBV19 and TRBJ2-3; 15 bases are shared with TRBD2. This CDR3 region has 18 residues. In germline, CDR1 is LNHDA, CDR2 SQIVND (reference sequence). V trimming: 2 bases; J trimming: 1 base; junction bases outside the gene matches: 4. CDR3 nucleotides: TGTGCCAGTAGTATAAGGGGACTAGCGGGAGGCCGCACAGATACGCAGTATTTT. This sequence encodes CASSIRGLAGGRTDTQYF.

The rearrangement links TRBV10-3 to TRBJ2-2; TRBD1 matches 11 bases. The CDR3 extends over 15 amino acids. With V trimmed by 2 bases and J by 6 bases, 2 bases remained unmatched. Germline CDR1 is ENHRY and CDR2 is SYGVKD. This CDR3 is CAISEGQGAPGELFF. The CDR3 DNA reads TGTGCCATCAGTGAGGGACAGGGGGCCCCCGGGGAGCTGTTTTTT.

The chain couples TRBV18 to TRBJ2-6; D not resolved. Trimming stripped 1 base from V and 0 bases from J, with 4 bases between. CDR3 length equals 15 residues. Germline values: CDR1 KGHSH, CDR2 LQKENI. This CDR3 is CASSPRSSGANVLTF. The CDR3 coding sequence is TGTGCCAGCTCACCACGGAGCTCTGGGGCCAACGTCCTGACTTTC.

The chain recombines TRBV7-2 with TRBJ1-2; 8 nucleotides match TRBD1. J lost 8 bases, V lost 6 bases, and 14 bases had no gene match. The CDR3 contains 15 residues. Germline loops: CDR1 SGHTA, CDR2 FQGNSA. The CDR3 reads CASRANPSTGVGYTF. The CDR3 coding sequence is TGTGCCAGCAGAGCAAACCCGTCGACAGGGGTCGGCTACACCTTC.

The gene calls are TRBV10-3 and TRBJ2-1; the match to TRBD2 covers 14 bases. Per germline, CDR1 ENHRY and CDR2 SYGVKD. J lost 2 bases, V lost 3 bases, and 6 bases had no gene match. The CDR3 extends over 18 amino acids. DNA of the CDR3: TGTGCCATCAGTGATAGGGGACTAGCGGGAGCCGCCTACAATGAGCAGTTCTTC. Translated, it gives CAISDRGLAGAAYNEQFF.

This clone was recorded a few times. The chain joins TRBV30 to TRBJ1-6; D is unclear. Germline V gives CDR1 GTSNPN, CDR2 SVGIG (reference sequence). V dropped 2 bases and J dropped 11 bases, with 10 bases sitting between them. CDR3 length: 12 amino acids. The CDR3 DNA reads TGTGCCTGGAGTCGGGCGCCCACACCCCTCCACTTT. The encoded protein is CAWSRAPTPLHF.

The V and J genes are TRBV7-5 and TRBJ1-5. TRBV7-5 is a pseudogene segment. The CDR3 has 13 residues. The CDR3 DNA follows: TGTGCCAGAAGCTGGGGGGGAGATCAGCCCCAGCATTTT. Residues: CARSWGGDQPQHF.

This rearrangement joins TRBV6-6 to TRBJ1-1; no firm D call. The CDR3 consists of 14 residues. Deletions cut 5 bases from V and 5 bases from J, with 15 bases between. Germline loops: CDR1 MNHNY, CDR2 SVGAGI (reference sequence). This CDR3 is CASSPPATGTEAFF. CDR3 coding DNA: TGTGCCAGCAGTCCTCCGGCCACGGGTACTGAAGCTTTCTTT.

The chain has TRBV7-3 and TRBJ1-4, with D possibly TRBD1 on 6 matching bases. V lost 5 bases, J lost 4 bases, and 14 bases lay in between. The CDR3 runs 15 residues. Germline CDR1 is SGHTA and CDR2 is FQGTGA. The CDR3 DNA reads TGTGCCAGCAGCCCAACAGGGAGCTATAATGAAAAACTGTTTTTT. This gives the protein CASSPTGSYNEKLFF.

The rearrangement links TRBV11-3 to TRBJ2-6; a possible D gene is TRBD2 (5 bases). The CDR3 consists of 17 residues. Trimming stripped 1 base from V and 0 bases from J, with 10 bases between. Per the germline V gene, CDR1 is SGHNT and CDR2 is YENEEA. CDR3 DNA: TGTGCCAGCAGCTTAGGCGGGCAAAGCTCTGGGGCCAACGTCCTGACTTTC. Translating gives CASSLGGQSSGANVLTF.

The chain uses TRBV19 and TRBJ2-5, with TRBD1 matching 7 bases. Trimming removed 1 base from V and 5 bases from J; junction bases left unmatched: 10. This CDR3 is 16 amino acids long. Germline-derived CDR1 and CDR2 are LNHDA and SQIVND (reference sequence). CDR3 region: CASSIGDNRGGETQYF. CDR3 in DNA: TGTGCCAGTAGTATAGGGGACAACAGGGGCGGTGAGACCCAGTACTTC.

A few counts support this clone. The J gene is TRBJ2-1, the V gene TRBV30; TRBD2 matches 10 bases. CDR1 is GTSNPN, CDR2 SVGIG, per germline (reference sequence). J was trimmed by 8 bases and V by 4 bases; bases with no gene match: 11. The CDR3 loop spans 15 amino acids. CDR3 region: CAWTLGSSGGYEQFF. The CDR3 DNA is TGTGCCTGGACTCTAGGGTCTAGCGGGGGATATGAGCAGTTCTTC. Using reference TRBV30 and TRBJ2-1 for the parts outside the CDR3, the full variable domain is SQTIHQWPATLVQPVGSPLSLECTVEGTSNPNLYWYRQAAGRGLQLLFYSVGIGQISSEVPQNLSASRPQDRQFILSSKKLLLSDSGFYLCAWTLGSSGGYEQFFGPGTRLTVL.

The J gene is TRBJ1-1, the V gene TRBV7-9; D remains ambiguous. V was cut by 1 base and J by 2 bases, with 11 bases left in between. The CDR3 extends over 15 amino acids. Germline values: CDR1 SEHNR, CDR2 FQNEAQ (reference sequence). The DNA of the CDR3 is TGTGCCAGCAGCTTAGGAAATCATCGCAACACTGAAGCTTTCTTT. Its protein is CASSLGNHRNTEAFF.

The rearrangement joins TRBV3-1 (or the pseudogene TRBV3-2) to TRBJ1-1; 8 bases align to TRBD1. Germline V gene sequence: CDR1 LGHDT, CDR2 YNNKEL (reference sequence). V lost 4 bases and J lost 2; bases outside the gene matches: 9. The CDR3 covers 16 residues. Here the CDR3 DNA reads TGTGCCAGCAGCCCCTACGACAGGGGTCTTAACACTGAAGCTTTCTTT. Protein: CASSPYDRGLNTEAFF.

V gene TRBV9 combines with J gene TRBJ2-7, with unresolved D. Trimming shortened V by 7 bases and J by 0 bases, and 8 bases separated the two germline ends. Germline V gene sequence: CDR1 SGDLS, CDR2 YYNGEE. The CDR3 totals 12 residues. The CDR3 DNA is TGTGCCAGCGCGGATAGCTCCTACGAGCAGTACTTC. This translates into CASADSSYEQYF. Full variable domain (missing parts from reference TRBV9 and TRBJ2-7): DSGVTQTPKHLITATGQRVTLRCSPRSGDLSVYWYQQSLDQGLQFLIQYYNGEERAKGNILERFSAQQFPDLHSELNLSSLELGDSALYFCASADSSYEQYFGPGTRLTVT.

The V gene is TRBV18, the J gene TRBJ2-7; 8 nucleotides align to TRBD2. This CDR3 is 14 amino acids long. Germline CDR1 KGHSH, CDR2 LQKENI. Germline trimming cut 3 bases from V and 4 bases from J; bases unmatched to any gene: 5. The CDR3 region has the DNA TGTGCCAGCTCACCGGGACTAGTCGGTTACGAGCAGTACTTC. Translating it yields CASSPGLVGYEQYF.

V gene TRBV11-2 combines with J gene TRBJ2-3; 7 nucleotides agree with TRBD2. This CDR3 is 15 amino acids long. Unmatched junction bases numbered 7, after V lost 5 bases and J lost 2 bases. Germline values: CDR1 SGHAT, CDR2 FQNNGV. The CDR3 DNA sequence: TGTGCCAGCAGCACCCAACGGGGGGACACAGATACGCAGTATTTT. Residues: CASSTQRGDTDTQYF.

This chain links TRBV11-2 with TRBJ2-5, with D possibly being TRBD1 or TRBD2 (6 bases each). CDR3 length equals 15 residues. The V and J ends lost 1 base and 5 bases respectively, with 14 bases between them. CDR1 is SGHAT and CDR2 is FQNNGV in the germline V gene. CDR3 nucleotides: TGTGCCAGCAGCTTAGGCAGTAGGGGGGCGGAGACCCAGTACTTC. Its protein is CASSLGSRGAETQYF. Full variable domain (outside the CDR3, taken from reference TRBV11-2 and TRBJ2-5): EAGVAQSPRYKIIEKRQSVAFWCNPISGHATLYWYQQILGQGPKLLIQFQNNGVVDDSQLPKDRFSAERLKGVDSTLKIQPAKLEDSAVYLCASSLGSRGAETQYFGPGTRLLVL.

The chain employs TRBV2 and TRBJ2-5; no definite D call. The CDR3 runs to 12 residues. V was clipped by 2 bases and J by 5 bases, with 6 bases between them. Germline CDR1 is SNHLY and CDR2 is FYNNEI. In nucleotides, the CDR3 is TGTGCCAGCAGTGAACGTTGGGAGACCCAGTACTTC. This encodes CASSERWETQYF. Full variable domain (rest looked up from reference TRBV2 and TRBJ2-5): EPEVTQTPSHQVTQMGQEVILRCVPISNHLYFYWYRQILGQKVEFLVSFYNNEISEKSEIFDDQFSVERPDGSNFTLKIRSTKLEDSAMYFCASSERWETQYFGPGTRLLVL.

The chain combines TRBV7-2 with TRBJ1-6; no clear D. The CDR3 covers 15 residues. From germline, CDR1 is SGHTA and CDR2 FQGNSA. The V end lost 4 bases, the J end lost 2 bases, and 9 bases lay between the germline ends. The CDR3 coding sequence is TGTGCCAGCAGCTCCCTCGGGGCCTATAATTCACCCCTCCACTTT. Its translation is CASSSLGAYNSPLHF.

The rearrangement uses TRBV25-1 and TRBJ1-1, with unresolved D. This CDR3 spans 13 amino acids. Per the germline V gene, CDR1 is MGHDK and CDR2 is SYGVNS. The V end was cut by 0 bases, the J end by 4 bases, with 6 bases between. The CDR3 sequence: CASSEYGVTEAFF. The CDR3 DNA follows: TGTGCCAGCAGTGAATATGGGGTCACTGAAGCTTTCTTT.